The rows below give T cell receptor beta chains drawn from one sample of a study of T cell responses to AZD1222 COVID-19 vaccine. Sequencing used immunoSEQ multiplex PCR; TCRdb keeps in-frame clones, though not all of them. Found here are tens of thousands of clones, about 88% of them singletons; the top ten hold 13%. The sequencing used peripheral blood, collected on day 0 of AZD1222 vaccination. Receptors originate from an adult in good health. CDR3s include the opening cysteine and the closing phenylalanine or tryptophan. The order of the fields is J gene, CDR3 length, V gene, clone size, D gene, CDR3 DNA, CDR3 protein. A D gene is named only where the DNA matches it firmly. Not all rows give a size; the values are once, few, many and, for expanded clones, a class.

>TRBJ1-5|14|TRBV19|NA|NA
TGTGCCAGTAACAGGCTGGAGGGCAATCAGCCCCAGCATTTT
CASNRLEGNQPQHF
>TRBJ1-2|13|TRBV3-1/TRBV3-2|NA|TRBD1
TGTGCCAGCAGCCACGCGACAGGGGATGGCTACACCTTC
CASSHATGDGYTF
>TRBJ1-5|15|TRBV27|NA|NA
TGTGCCAGCAGTTTTAGACCGTTTAGCAATCAGCCCCAGCATTTT
CASSFRPFSNQPQHF
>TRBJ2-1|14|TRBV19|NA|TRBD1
TGTGCCAGTAGTGGGGGGACAGGGTACAATGAGCAGTTCTTC
CASSGGTGYNEQFF
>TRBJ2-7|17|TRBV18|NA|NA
TGTGCCAGCTCACTACTTCGGACAGACCGAACCTCCTACGAGCAGTACTTC
CASSLLRTDRTSYEQYF
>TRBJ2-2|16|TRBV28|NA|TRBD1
TGTGCCAGCCATAGGCGGACAGGGGGCGACACCGGGGAGCTGTTTTTT
CASHRRTGGDTGELFF
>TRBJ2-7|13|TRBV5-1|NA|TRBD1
TGCGCCAGCAGCTCCGAGGGGGCGTACGAGCAGTACTTC
CASSSEGAYEQYF
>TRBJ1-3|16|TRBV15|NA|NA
TGTGCCACCAGCAGAGATATCGTGACGGCTGGAAACACCATATATTTT
CATSRDIVTAGNTIYF
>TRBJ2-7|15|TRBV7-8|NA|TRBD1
TGTGCCAGCAGCTATTCAGGGGGTTCCTCCTACGAGCAGTACTTC
CASSYSGGSSYEQYF
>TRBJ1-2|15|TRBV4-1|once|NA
TGCGCCAGCAGCCAAGGCAGGGATACTAACTATGGCTACACCTTC
CASSQGRDTNYGYTF
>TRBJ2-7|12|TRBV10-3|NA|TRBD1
TGTGCCACTTGGGACAGGGCCTACGAGCAGTACTTC
CATWDRAYEQYF
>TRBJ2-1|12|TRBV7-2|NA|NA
TGTGCCAGCAGCTCCGTACTAGCCGAGCAGTTCTTC
CASSSVLAEQFF
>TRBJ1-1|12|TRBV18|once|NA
TGTGCCAGCTCAAGGCAGGGATCGGGGGCTTTCTTT
CASSRQGSGAFF
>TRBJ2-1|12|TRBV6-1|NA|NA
TGTGCCAGCAGTGAAAATGGGAAGCCGCAGTTCTTC
CASSENGKPQFF
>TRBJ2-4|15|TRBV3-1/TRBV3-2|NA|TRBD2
TGTGCCAGCAGCCAAGCTAGCGGTGCCAAAAACATTCAGTACTTC
CASSQASGAKNIQYF
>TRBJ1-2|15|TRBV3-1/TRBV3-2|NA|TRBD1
TGTGCCAGCAGCAGGAGACAGGGTGGTAACTATGGCTACACCTTC
CASSRRQGGNYGYTF
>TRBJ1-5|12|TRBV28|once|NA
TGTGCCGCCAGGGGTTTGAATCAGCCCCAGCATTTT
CAARGLNQPQHF
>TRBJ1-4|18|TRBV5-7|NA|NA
TGTGCCAGCAGCTTTGAAGGTTATGGGGGAACTCTTAATGAAAAACTGTTTTTT
CASSFEGYGGTLNEKLFF
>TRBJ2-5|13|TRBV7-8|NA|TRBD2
TGTGCCAGCATCGGGAGGGATATTACGACCCAGTACTTC
CASIGRDITTQYF
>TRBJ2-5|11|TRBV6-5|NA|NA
TGTGCCAGCACCCTGGATGGGACCCAGTACTTC
CASTLDGTQYF
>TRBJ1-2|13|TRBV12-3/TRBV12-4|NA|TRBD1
TGTGCCAGCAGTCGATACAGGGGGCTACGCTACACCTTC
CASSRYRGLRYTF
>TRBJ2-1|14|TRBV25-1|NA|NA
TGTGCCAGCACCGTGCCAGGCCGTTACAATGAGCAGTTCTTC
CASTVPGRYNEQFF
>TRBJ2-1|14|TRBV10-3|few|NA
TGTGCCATCAGTGTCTGGGACACCTACAATGAGCAGTTCTTC
CAISVWDTYNEQFF
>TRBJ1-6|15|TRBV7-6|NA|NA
TGTGCCAGCAGCTTAGTCGACAGCTCTAATTCACCCCTCCACTTT
CASSLVDSSNSPLHF
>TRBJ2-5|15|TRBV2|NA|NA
TGTGCCAGCAGTAGCGGCGGTGGTAGGTTAGAGACCCAGTACTTC
CASSSGGGRLETQYF
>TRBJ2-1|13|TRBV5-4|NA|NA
TGTGCCAGCAGCTTGGCCCCCTACAATGAGCAGTTCTTC
CASSLAPYNEQFF
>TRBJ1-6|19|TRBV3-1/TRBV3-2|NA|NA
TGTGCCAGCAGCCAAGAAGGGGCGTTCCCCCCCCAATTTTATTCACCCCTCCACTTT
CASSQEGAFPPQFYSPLHF
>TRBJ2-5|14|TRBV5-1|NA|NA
TGCGCCAGCAGCTTGGAAATAGGCGGTGAGACCCAGTACTTC
CASSLEIGGETQYF
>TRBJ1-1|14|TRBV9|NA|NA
TGTGCCAGCAGCCCGATGACAGGTAACACTGAAGCTTTCTTT
CASSPMTGNTEAFF
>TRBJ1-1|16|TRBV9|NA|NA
TGTGCCAGCAGCGTAGTGTTCCCGGGACAGAACACTGAAGCTTTCTTT
CASSVVFPGQNTEAFF
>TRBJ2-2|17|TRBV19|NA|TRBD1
TGTGCCAGTAAGCGGCCACGGACAGGAGCGAACACCGGGGAGCTGTTTTTT
CASKRPRTGANTGELFF
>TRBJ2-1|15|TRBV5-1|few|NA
TGCGCCAGCAGCCCCAGGGGACCCACCTACAATGAGCAGTTCTTC
CASSPRGPTYNEQFF
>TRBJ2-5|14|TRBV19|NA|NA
TGTGCCAGTAGTATAGGGCCCCAGGTGGAGACCCAGTACTTC
CASSIGPQVETQYF
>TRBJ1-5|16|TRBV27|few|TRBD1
TGTGCCAGCAGCCTTACAGGGGGCCTCAGCCATCAGCCCCAGCATTTT
CASSLTGGLSHQPQHF
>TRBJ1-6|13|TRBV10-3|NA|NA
TGTGCCATCAGTGGGGGGGGTAATTCACCCCTCCACTTT
CAISGGGNSPLHF
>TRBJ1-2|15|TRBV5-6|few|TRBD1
TGTGCCAGCAGCTTAAAAGGACAGGTTGTAGTTGGCTACACCTTC
CASSLKGQVVVGYTF
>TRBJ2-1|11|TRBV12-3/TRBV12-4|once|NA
TGTGCCAGCAGCCTGAACGATGAGCAGTTCTTC
CASSLNDEQFF
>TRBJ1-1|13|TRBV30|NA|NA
TGTGCCTGGAGTGTACGGACGAACACTGAAGCTTTCTTT
CAWSVRTNTEAFF
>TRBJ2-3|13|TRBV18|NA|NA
TGTGCCAGCTCCCCCGGGGGCACAGATACGCAGTATTTT
CASSPGGTDTQYF
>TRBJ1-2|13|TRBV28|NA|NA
TGTGCCAGCAGTTTCTCGCAGGGTTATGGCTACACCTTC
CASSFSQGYGYTF
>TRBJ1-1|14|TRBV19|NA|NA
TGTGCCAGTAGTATAACCACAGTGAACACTGAAGCTTTCTTT
CASSITTVNTEAFF
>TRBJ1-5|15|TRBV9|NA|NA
TGTGCCAGCAGCGTAGCCCCAGGGCCAAATCAGCCCCAGCATTTT
CASSVAPGPNQPQHF
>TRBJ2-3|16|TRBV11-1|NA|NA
TGTGCCAGCAGCTTAGCTGAGGGCCGGGTCACAGATACGCAGTATTTT
CASSLAEGRVTDTQYF
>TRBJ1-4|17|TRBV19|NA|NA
TGTGCCAGTAGTATAGATCACCTAACCGCAACTAATGAAAAACTGTTTTTT
CASSIDHLTATNEKLFF
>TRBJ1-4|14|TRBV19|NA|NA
TGTGCCAGTAGTATCGGGCCTACTAATGAAAAACTGTTTTTT
CASSIGPTNEKLFF
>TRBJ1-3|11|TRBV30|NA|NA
TGTGCCTGGACCCCCGGAAACACCATATATTTT
CAWTPGNTIYF
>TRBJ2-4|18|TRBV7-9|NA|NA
TGTGCCAGCAGCTTAAGCGTCGGGGACCTACTAGCCAAAAACATTCAGTACTTC
CASSLSVGDLLAKNIQYF
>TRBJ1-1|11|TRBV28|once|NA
TGTGCCATACGGACCGGGGTTGAAGCTTTCTTT
CAIRTGVEAFF
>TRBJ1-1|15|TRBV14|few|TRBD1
TGTGCCAGCAGCCAGGTTAACAGGGGGCGAACTGAAGCTTTCTTT
CASSQVNRGRTEAFF
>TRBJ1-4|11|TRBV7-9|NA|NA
TGTGCCAGCAGCTTAACTGAAAAACTGTTTTTT
CASSLTEKLFF
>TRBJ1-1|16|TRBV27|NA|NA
TGTGCCAGCAGTTTACGTGTAGGGCGATTGAACACTGAAGCTTTCTTT
CASSLRVGRLNTEAFF
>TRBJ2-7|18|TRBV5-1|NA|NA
TGCGCCAGCAGCCGCCAACTGGGAGCGGAGGGTAGGACTTACGAGCAGTACTTC
CASSRQLGAEGRTYEQYF